Listed here are 29 T cell receptor delta chains from one sample, sequenced in a study of TRDV2 sequences in healthy donors (dated by TCRdb to about 2020). The library was prepared using PCR. The sequencing machine was an Illumina MiSeq. TCRdb reanalyzed the public reads with the CATT caller, and identical DNA sequences were merged afterwards. A total of approximately 2,200 delta-chain clones appear in this sample, roughly 63% of them only once. The ten largest make up 14% of the sample. Source material: Vd2+ gamma-delta T cells from blood. What this sample's cell subset or site label stands for: TCR Vdelta2-expressing (gamma9delta2) T cells. Receptors originate from a human donor in good health.

The chain recombines TRDV2 with TRDJ1; 7 bases match TRDD3. V trimming: 0 bases; J trimming: 2 bases; junction bases outside the gene matches: 5. The CDR3 has 15 amino acids. Per germline, CDR1 GEAIGNYY and CDR2 EKD. The CDR3 here is CACDTLTGATDKLIF. In DNA form, the CDR3 reads TGTGCCTGTGACACCCTTACTGGGGCTACCGATAAACTCATCTTT.

V gene TRDV2 combines with J gene TRDJ1; 10 positions match TRDD3. Germline assignment: CDR1 GEAIGNYY and CDR2 EKD. The trim removed 2 bases at V and 3 bases at J, leaving 29 bases unmatched. This CDR3 region has 23 residues. The CDR3 sequence is CACDRLGPGDTMDLGITPDKLIF. CDR3 DNA sequence: TGTGCCTGTGACAGATTAGGTCCGGGGGATACGATGGATCTGGGTATTACACCCGATAAACTCATCTTT.

This clone occurred once. A far larger clone is a single base away, which makes a read error likely. This chain links TRDV2 with TRDJ1, with D possibly TRDD2 on 5 matching bases. CDR3 length: 15 amino acids. Germline-derived CDR1 and CDR2 are GEAIGNYY and EKD. The ends were cut back, 0 bases at V and 3 bases at J, with 13 bases in the middle. CDR3 residues: CACDTVGTYPDKLIF. The CDR3, as DNA: TGTGCCTGTGACACCGTTGGGACCTACCCCGATAAACTCATCTTT.

The rearrangement joins TRDV2 to TRDJ1; 10 bases map to TRDD3. The CDR3 extends over 19 amino acids. The V and J ends lost 3 bases and 3 bases, in that order; junction bases with no gene match: 18. Germline assignment: CDR1 GEAIGNYY and CDR2 EKD. The CDR3 DNA is TGTGCCTGTGACCCCCTTACTGGGGGGATACGAAGGCCCCCCGATAAACTCATCTTT. Translated: CACDPLTGGIRRPPDKLIF.

With regard to this clone: Other DNA sequences in this specimen translate into the identical CDR3. The rearrangement uses TRDV2 and TRDJ1; 12 positions agree with TRDD3. The germline gives CDR1 GEAIGNYY, CDR2 EKD. J gave up 0 bases and V 3 bases, and 16 bases lay outside the gene matches. This CDR3 is 20 amino acids long. This CDR3 is CACDPLGDTTYPIYTDKLIF. DNA for the CDR3: TGTGCCTGTGACCCACTGGGGGATACCACATATCCTATCTACACCGATAAACTCATCTTT.

This rearrangement joins TRDV2 to TRDJ1, with TRDD3 identical over 7 bases. With 3 bases clipped from V and 0 bases from J, the junction kept 9 bases outside the gene matches. The germline V gene encodes CDR1 GEAIGNYY and CDR2 EKD. CDR3 length equals 16 residues. The CDR3 DNA follows: TGTGCCTGTGACTCTTTACTGGGGAACTACACCGATAAACTCATCTTT. Its translation: CACDSLLGNYTDKLIF.

This clone was seen only a few times. This chain uses TRDV2 with TRDJ1; D might be TRDD3 (5 bases). CDR3 size: 13 residues. Per the germline V gene, CDR1 is GEAIGNYY and CDR2 is EKD. Trimming took 3 bases from V and 3 from J, leaving 10 bases between them. CDR3 nucleotide sequence: TGTGCCTGTGACCCGCTTGGGGCCGATAAACTCATCTTT. Its translation: CACDPLGADKLIF.

The chain has TRDV2 and TRDJ1; D not certain. The germline V and J ends were trimmed by 0 bases and 4 bases, with 17 bases remaining between them. Germline V CDR1 and CDR2: GEAIGNYY, EKD. The CDR3 length is 16 residues. The CDR3 nucleotides are TGTGCCTGTGACACCGTTATGTCTCCTCGGGGCGATAAACTCATCTTT. Its translation is CACDTVMSPRGDKLIF.

This chain uses TRDV2 with TRDJ1, with 9 bases matching TRDD3. CDR1 and CDR2 from the germline V gene are GEAIGNYY and EKD. The CDR3 extends over 17 amino acids. J gave up 0 bases and V 4 bases, and 11 bases lay outside the gene matches. CDR3 sequence reads: CACDQLGEPTYTDKLIF. The CDR3 region has the DNA TGTGCCTGTGATCAACTGGGGGAGCCGACTTACACCGATAAACTCATCTTT.

V and J are TRDV2 and TRDJ1; the match to TRDD3 covers 8 bases. This CDR3 region has 14 residues. The junction had 1 base not matched to a gene; V was cut back by 0 bases and J by 2 bases. The germline gives CDR1 GEAIGNYY, CDR2 EKD. In nucleotides, the CDR3 is TGTGCCTGTGACACCTGGGGGATGACCGATAAACTCATCTTT. It yields the protein CACDTWGMTDKLIF.

Relative to its sample, this clone is hyperexpanded (1% or more). The chain is built from TRDV2 and TRDJ1; TRDD3 aligns across 7 bases. This CDR3 is 14 amino acids long. The junction had 5 bases not matched to a gene; V was cut back by 1 base and J by 4 bases. Germline CDR1 GEAIGNYY, CDR2 EKD. The CDR3 is CACDTMGDDDKLIF. CDR3 sequence (DNA): TGTGCCTGTGACACAATGGGGGACGACGATAAACTCATCTTT.

The chain combines TRDV2 with TRDJ1, with 7 bases identical to TRDD3. Per the germline V gene, CDR1 is GEAIGNYY and CDR2 is EKD. V was pared by 3 bases and J by 0 bases, with 9 bases of the junction left unmatched. This CDR3 comprises 16 residues. The DNA of the CDR3 is TGTGCCTGTGACGCTCTACTGGGGTCCTACACCGATAAACTCATCTTT. Translated: CACDALLGSYTDKLIF.

The chain recombines TRDV2 with TRDJ1; 13 bases map to TRDD3. CDR3 length equals 22 residues. Germline V lookup: CDR1 GEAIGNYY, CDR2 EKD. J gave up 4 bases and V 3 bases, and 25 bases lay outside the gene matches. CDR3 sequence: CACDPLPSFTGGYAEWSDKLIF. CDR3 DNA sequence: TGTGCCTGTGACCCGCTACCTTCCTTTACTGGGGGATACGCGGAGTGGAGCGATAAACTCATCTTT.

This clone was counted a single time. The chain combines TRDV2 with TRDJ3; the match to TRDD3 covers 7 bases. Trimming cost V 3 bases and J 5 bases; bases outside gene matches: 6. Per germline, CDR1 GEAIGNYY and CDR2 EKD. The CDR3 sequence is 16 residues long. CDR3 sequence reads: CACDRLGEGDTRQMFF. In nucleotides, the CDR3 is TGTGCCTGTGACCGTTTGGGGGAGGGGGACACCCGACAGATGTTTTTC.

The V and J genes are TRDV2 and TRDJ1; 10 bases are shared with TRDD3. Germline assignment: CDR1 GEAIGNYY and CDR2 EKD. This CDR3 spans 17 amino acids. J lost 0 bases, V lost 3 bases, and 9 bases had no gene match. The CDR3 nucleotides are TGTGCCTGTGACGCCATGGGGGATACAAGGAACACCGATAAACTCATCTTT. Its translation is CACDAMGDTRNTDKLIF.

This clone was detected only a few times. J is TRDJ1 and V is TRDV2; D is possibly TRDD1 or TRDD2 (5 bases each). V was trimmed by 3 bases and J by 0 bases, leaving 19 bases between them. This CDR3 spans 17 amino acids. Germline CDR1 reads GEAIGNYY; CDR2 reads EKD. The CDR3 protein is CACDLLGRPKYTDKLIF. CDR3 in DNA: TGTGCCTGTGACCTCCTAGGCCGACCGAAATACACCGATAAACTCATCTTT.

The sample holds a few counts of this clone. This chain links TRDV2 with TRDJ1, with TRDD3 matching 12 bases. Per germline, CDR1 GEAIGNYY and CDR2 EKD. J lost 2 bases, V lost 3 bases, and 12 bases had no gene match. The CDR3 consists of 18 residues. The CDR3 region has the DNA TGTGCCTGTGACCGTCTGAGGCTGGGGGATACGGGTACCGATAAACTCATCTTT. Translating it yields CACDRLRLGDTGTDKLIF.

The chain joins TRDV2 to TRDJ1, with D uncertain. The CDR3 sequence is 14 residues long. Germline loops: CDR1 GEAIGNYY, CDR2 EKD. Trimming took off 0 bases at V and 2 bases at J, with 9 bases between the two ends. CDR3 nucleotides: TGTGCCTGTGACACCGTCGGGCCGACCGATAAACTCATCTTT. It encodes CACDTVGPTDKLIF.

The chain joins TRDV2 to TRDJ1; the match to TRDD3 covers 13 bases. Germline values: CDR1 GEAIGNYY, CDR2 EKD. V trimming: 3 bases; J trimming: 4 bases; junction bases outside the gene matches: 4. There are 15 residues in the CDR3. The CDR3 here is CACDGLGDTDDKLIF. DNA of the CDR3: TGTGCCTGTGACGGACTGGGGGATACGGACGATAAACTCATCTTT.

The chain employs TRDV2 and TRDJ1, with 9 bases matching TRDD3. The germline CDR1 and CDR2 sequences are GEAIGNYY and EKD. After removal of 4 bases from V and 0 bases from J, the junction contained 11 bases not matched to a gene. This CDR3 is built from 17 residues. The CDR3 loop reads CACEALSTGGDTDKLIF. Written as DNA, the CDR3 is TGTGCCTGTGAGGCCCTTTCTACTGGGGGAGACACCGATAAACTCATCTTT.

This clone is large by share. The genes are TRDV2 and TRDJ1; maybe TRDD3 (5 bases). The CDR3 spans 15 residues. Trimming cost V 3 bases and J 0 bases, with 13 bases left between them. Germline V gives CDR1 GEAIGNYY, CDR2 EKD. CDR3 region: CACDQLGVHTDKLIF. For the CDR3, the DNA is TGTGCCTGTGACCAACTTGGGGTACACACCGATAAACTCATCTTT.

The chain uses TRDV2 and TRDJ1; unclear D gene. Trimming took off 1 base at V and 2 bases at J, with 10 bases between the two ends. There are 14 residues in the CDR3. Germline values: CDR1 GEAIGNYY, CDR2 EKD. The CDR3 reads CACDTVGKTDKLIF. CDR3 nucleotides: TGTGCCTGTGACACGGTCGGAAAAACCGATAAACTCATCTTT.

The chain couples TRDV2 to TRDJ1; 13 bases agree with TRDD3. This CDR3 comprises 19 residues. Germline CDR1 GEAIGNYY, CDR2 EKD. With V trimmed by 1 base and J by 1 base, 11 bases remained unmatched. The CDR3: CACDTMLLGDTTGTDKLIF. The DNA of the CDR3 is TGTGCCTGTGACACTATGTTACTGGGGGATACGACGGGCACCGATAAACTCATCTTT.

A note on this clone: A read error is likely here: a far larger clone is one base away. The rearrangement joins TRDV2 to TRDJ3, with 9 bases aligning to TRDD3. Germline V gene data show CDR1 as GEAIGNYY and CDR2 as EKD. The CDR3 has 20 amino acids. The DNA of the CDR3 is TGTGCCTGTGACCCGCTACTGGGGGACTCCAGCTCCTGGGACGCCCGACAGATGTTTTTC. Its protein product is CACDPLLGDSSSWDARQMFF.

The rearrangement joins TRDV2 to TRDJ1, with 10 bases fitting TRDD3. J gave up 2 bases and V 1 base, and 6 bases lay outside the gene matches. Germline values: CDR1 GEAIGNYY, CDR2 EKD. This CDR3 has 16 residues. The DNA of the CDR3 is TGTGCCTGTGACACAGTGGGGGATACCTTGACCGATAAACTCATCTTT. Amino acid sequence: CACDTVGDTLTDKLIF.

The chain recombines TRDV2 with TRDJ1; 10 positions agree with TRDD3. The trim removed 3 bases at V and 6 bases at J, leaving 21 bases unmatched. This CDR3 is 19 amino acids long. CDR1 and CDR2 from the germline V gene are GEAIGNYY and EKD. CDR3 nucleotides: TGTGCCTGTGACTCCCTTACTGGGGGATCCCCAAGTCCAAGAAATAAACTCATCTTT. This encodes CACDSLTGGSPSPRNKLIF.

This clone was counted between two and nine times. The chain links TRDV2 to TRDJ1; 9 nucleotides agree with TRDD3. Germline values: CDR1 GEAIGNYY, CDR2 EKD. The CDR3 loop spans 16 amino acids. The V and J ends lost 1 base and 4 bases, in that order; junction bases with no gene match: 9. The CDR3 region is CACDTLSGDTGDKLIF. The CDR3 nucleotides read TGTGCCTGTGACACTCTTTCGGGGGATACAGGCGATAAACTCATCTTT.

The chain employs TRDV2 and TRDJ1, with TRDD3 identical over 11 bases. Unmatched junction bases numbered 11, after V lost 3 bases and J lost 3 bases. Germline-derived CDR1 and CDR2 are GEAIGNYY and EKD. CDR3 length: 17 amino acids. For the CDR3, the DNA is TGTGCCTGTGACTCACCCTTTGTGGGGGATACGGCCGATAAACTCATCTTT. It translates to CACDSPFVGDTADKLIF.

This clone was detected once. The chain combines TRDV2 with TRDJ1; TRDD3 agrees at 7 bases. In germline, CDR1 is GEAIGNYY, CDR2 EKD. The CDR3 runs 15 residues. After removal of 7 bases from V and 2 bases from J, the junction contained 12 bases not matched to a gene. In DNA form, the CDR3 reads TGTGCCTGCGACGTACTGGGGTTGAGGACCGATAAACTCATCTTT. This encodes CACDVLGLRTDKLIF.